Listed below are T cell receptor beta chains from one sample, sequenced in a study of cytomegalovirus exposure and HLA in healthy donors. Sequencing used immunoSEQ multiplex PCR; TCRdb keeps in-frame clones, though not all of them. The table shows some 180,000 clones, with over 9.5% occurring only once. Sequences were obtained from PBMCs. These receptors were obtained from a man in his forties or fifties in good health and CMV-seropositive. Each CDR3 is given with its conserved first and last residue. The order of the fields is D gene, clone size, V gene, J gene, CDR3 protein, CDR3 DNA. The D gene is left open where the match is weak. Clone sizes are given selectively: once, few, many, or a class where the clone is expanded.

d_call: -; clone_size: -; v_call: TRBV19; j_call: TRBJ2-5; cdr3_aa: CASSTGTIQETQYF; cdr3_nt: TGTGCCAGTAGTACCGGGACAATCCAAGAGACCCAGTACTTC
d_call: -; clone_size: few; v_call: TRBV2; j_call: TRBJ2-5; cdr3_aa: CASSVRQGGETQYF; cdr3_nt: TGTGCCAGCAGTGTTAGGCAGGGAGGTGAGACCCAGTACTTC
d_call: -; clone_size: few; v_call: TRBV4-3; j_call: TRBJ1-1; cdr3_aa: CASSPGGTEAFF; cdr3_nt: TGCGCCAGCAGCCCGGGGGGGACTGAAGCTTTCTTT
d_call: -; clone_size: -; v_call: TRBV27; j_call: TRBJ1-2; cdr3_aa: CASSLVGGAWAYGYTF; cdr3_nt: TGTGCCAGCAGTCTTGTTGGGGGGGCATGGGCCTATGGCTACACCTTC
d_call: -; clone_size: -; v_call: TRBV25-1; j_call: TRBJ2-3; cdr3_aa: CASSEYLTSLRTDTQYF; cdr3_nt: TGTGCCAGCAGTGAATATTTGACAAGTCTCCGCACAGATACGCAGTATTTT
d_call: -; clone_size: few; v_call: TRBV5-1; j_call: TRBJ2-3; cdr3_aa: CASSSRLGVDTQYF; cdr3_nt: TGCGCCAGCAGCTCCCGACTAGGGGTAGATACGCAGTATTTT
d_call: TRBD1; clone_size: few; v_call: TRBV2; j_call: TRBJ2-1; cdr3_aa: CASTYATGGFSYNEQFF; cdr3_nt: TGTGCCAGCACCTATGCCACAGGGGGTTTCTCCTACAATGAGCAGTTCTTC
d_call: TRBD2; clone_size: -; v_call: TRBV9; j_call: TRBJ2-2; cdr3_aa: CASSSSGAGGTGELFF; cdr3_nt: TGTGCCAGCAGCTCGAGTGGGGCGGGAGGTACCGGGGAGCTGTTTTTT
d_call: -; clone_size: few; v_call: TRBV28; j_call: TRBJ2-5; cdr3_aa: CATVNGGGETQYF; cdr3_nt: TGTGCCACCGTGAACGGGGGAGGAGAGACCCAGTACTTC
d_call: -; clone_size: few; v_call: TRBV5-6; j_call: TRBJ2-7; cdr3_aa: CASSYPQGSEQYF; cdr3_nt: TGTGCCAGCAGCTACCCACAGGGCTCCGAGCAGTACTTC
d_call: -; clone_size: -; v_call: TRBV4-2; j_call: TRBJ2-3; cdr3_aa: CASSPSHGGSTDTQYF; cdr3_nt: TGTGCCAGCAGCCCCTCTCACGGGGGAAGCACAGATACGCAGTATTTT
d_call: -; clone_size: -; v_call: TRBV7-9; j_call: TRBJ1-3; cdr3_aa: CASMWASSGNTIYF; cdr3_nt: TGTGCCAGCATGTGGGCCTCCTCTGGAAACACCATATATTTT
d_call: -; clone_size: -; v_call: TRBV6-5; j_call: TRBJ1-2; cdr3_aa: CARECGEWNYGYTF; cdr3_nt: TGTGCCAGGGAATGCGGGGAATGGAACTATGGCTACACCTTC
d_call: TRBD1; clone_size: -; v_call: TRBV14; j_call: TRBJ2-2; cdr3_aa: CASSRDRNTGELFF; cdr3_nt: TGTGCCAGCAGCCGGGACAGAAACACCGGGGAGCTGTTTTTT
d_call: TRBD1; clone_size: -; v_call: TRBV15; j_call: TRBJ1-3; cdr3_aa: CATSSPGQAGSGNTIYF; cdr3_nt: TGTGCCACCAGCAGTCCGGGACAGGCCGGCTCTGGAAACACCATATATTTT
d_call: -; clone_size: -; v_call: TRBV7-2; j_call: TRBJ1-1; cdr3_aa: CASSLDRGTEAFF; cdr3_nt: TGTGCCAGCAGCTTAGATAGGGGCACTGAAGCTTTCTTT
d_call: -; clone_size: -; v_call: TRBV15; j_call: TRBJ1-2; cdr3_aa: CATSRDIGGGYTF; cdr3_nt: TGTGCCACCAGCAGAGATATCGGGGGTGGCTACACCTTC
d_call: TRBD1; clone_size: -; v_call: TRBV7-9; j_call: TRBJ1-4; cdr3_aa: CASSLGDRAANEKLFF; cdr3_nt: TGTGCCAGCAGCTTAGGGGACAGGGCGGCTAATGAAAAACTGTTTTTT
d_call: TRBD2; clone_size: few; v_call: TRBV9; j_call: TRBJ2-7; cdr3_aa: CASSVAGGGYEQYF; cdr3_nt: TGTGCCAGCAGCGTAGCGGGGGGAGGCTACGAGCAGTACTTC
d_call: TRBD1; clone_size: few; v_call: TRBV30; j_call: TRBJ2-5; cdr3_aa: CAWSVQQGVQETQYF; cdr3_nt: TGTGCCTGGAGTGTACAACAGGGGGTTCAAGAGACCCAGTACTTC
d_call: TRBD1; clone_size: -; v_call: TRBV4-3; j_call: TRBJ2-3; cdr3_aa: CASSLQGGTDTQYF; cdr3_nt: TGCGCCAGCAGCCTCCAGGGGGGCACAGATACGCAGTATTTT
d_call: -; clone_size: few; v_call: TRBV6-5; j_call: TRBJ2-7; cdr3_aa: CASKGGKTYEQYF; cdr3_nt: TGTGCCAGCAAAGGGGGAAAGACCTACGAGCAGTACTTC
d_call: TRBD1; clone_size: -; v_call: TRBV5-1; j_call: TRBJ2-3; cdr3_aa: CASSLVEQGAPQYF; cdr3_nt: TGCGCCAGCAGCTTGGTAGAACAGGGGGCTCCGCAGTATTTT
d_call: TRBD1; clone_size: -; v_call: TRBV11-2; j_call: TRBJ2-4; cdr3_aa: CASSLGQENIQYF; cdr3_nt: TGTGCCAGCAGCCTCGGACAGGAAAACATTCAGTACTTC
d_call: -; clone_size: few; v_call: TRBV6-1; j_call: TRBJ2-4; cdr3_aa: CASSLSRMDIQYF; cdr3_nt: TGTGCCAGCAGTCTATCTCGTATGGACATTCAGTACTTC
d_call: TRBD2; clone_size: few; v_call: TRBV7-8; j_call: TRBJ2-1; cdr3_aa: CASSFGTSGAKEQFF; cdr3_nt: TGTGCCAGCAGCTTCGGGACTAGCGGGGCCAAGGAGCAGTTCTTC
d_call: TRBD1; clone_size: few; v_call: TRBV6-5; j_call: TRBJ1-1; cdr3_aa: CASSYSRGPTEAFF; cdr3_nt: TGTGCCAGCAGTTACAGCAGGGGGCCCACTGAAGCTTTCTTT
d_call: -; clone_size: -; v_call: TRBV27; j_call: TRBJ2-1; cdr3_aa: CASSLDRQTDEQFF; cdr3_nt: TGTGCCAGCAGTTTAGACAGACAGACGGATGAGCAGTTCTTC
d_call: -; clone_size: -; v_call: TRBV6-1; j_call: TRBJ1-5; cdr3_aa: CASSPYREVQPQHF; cdr3_nt: TGTGCCAGCAGTCCCTATAGGGAGGTGCAGCCCCAGCATTTT
d_call: -; clone_size: -; v_call: TRBV4-3; j_call: TRBJ1-2; cdr3_aa: CASSQDRGRGYGYTF; cdr3_nt: TGCGCCAGCAGCCAAGATAGGGGCAGGGGATATGGCTACACCTTC
d_call: -; clone_size: few; v_call: TRBV10-2; j_call: TRBJ2-1; cdr3_aa: CATGTTAGEQFF; cdr3_nt: TGCGCCACCGGAACGACAGCCGGTGAGCAGTTCTTC
d_call: -; clone_size: -; v_call: TRBV6-5; j_call: TRBJ1-2; cdr3_aa: CASSKLQDNLYGYTF; cdr3_nt: TGTGCCAGCAGTAAACTACAGGACAACTTGTATGGCTACACCTTC
d_call: -; clone_size: few; v_call: TRBV9; j_call: TRBJ1-1; cdr3_aa: CASSVQGAGTEAFF; cdr3_nt: TGTGCCAGCAGCGTACAGGGAGCGGGCACTGAAGCTTTCTTT
d_call: -; clone_size: few; v_call: TRBV2; j_call: TRBJ1-5; cdr3_aa: CASSSTGNQPQHF; cdr3_nt: TGTGCCAGCAGCTCAACAGGGAATCAGCCCCAGCATTTT
d_call: TRBD1; clone_size: -; v_call: TRBV15; j_call: TRBJ1-5; cdr3_aa: CATSSGTGVVQPQHF; cdr3_nt: TGTGCCACCAGCAGCGGGACAGGGGTGGTTCAGCCCCAGCATTTT
d_call: TRBD2; clone_size: -; v_call: TRBV4-1; j_call: TRBJ2-2; cdr3_aa: CASSPTSGAGTGELFF; cdr3_nt: TGCGCCAGCAGCCCAACTAGCGGGGCGGGCACCGGGGAGCTGTTTTTT
d_call: -; clone_size: -; v_call: TRBV29-1; j_call: TRBJ1-5; cdr3_aa: CSVVESNQPQHF; cdr3_nt: TGCAGCGTCGTCGAGTCCAATCAGCCCCAGCATTTT
d_call: TRBD2; clone_size: -; v_call: TRBV25-1; j_call: TRBJ2-1; cdr3_aa: CASRGRGTSSEQFF; cdr3_nt: TGTGCCAGCAGGGGGAGGGGGACTAGCTCTGAGCAGTTCTTC
d_call: -; clone_size: few; v_call: TRBV5-1; j_call: TRBJ2-3; cdr3_aa: CASSDYSGFTDTQYF; cdr3_nt: TGCGCCAGCAGCGACTATAGCGGTTTTACAGATACGCAGTATTTT
d_call: TRBD2; clone_size: once; v_call: TRBV7-2; j_call: TRBJ2-3; cdr3_aa: CASSARTSVTDTQYF; cdr3_nt: TGTGCCAGCAGCGCTCGGACTAGCGTTACAGATACGCAGTATTTT
d_call: -; clone_size: -; v_call: TRBV9; j_call: TRBJ2-5; cdr3_aa: CASSAQTGLQETQYF; cdr3_nt: TGTGCCAGCAGCGCGCAAACAGGGCTCCAAGAGACCCAGTACTTC
d_call: -; clone_size: few; v_call: TRBV6-1; j_call: TRBJ1-1; cdr3_aa: CASGGGLEAFF; cdr3_nt: TGTGCCAGCGGAGGTGGGCTTGAAGCTTTCTTT
d_call: -; clone_size: few; v_call: TRBV30; j_call: TRBJ2-7; cdr3_aa: CAWSADRRMGEQYF; cdr3_nt: TGTGCCTGGAGTGCGGACAGACGCATGGGCGAGCAGTACTTC
d_call: TRBD1; clone_size: few; v_call: TRBV5-6; j_call: TRBJ2-1; cdr3_aa: CASSRDRSSYNEQFF; cdr3_nt: TGTGCCAGCAGCCGGGACAGAAGCTCCTACAATGAGCAGTTCTTC
d_call: TRBD2; clone_size: few; v_call: TRBV7-3; j_call: TRBJ2-1; cdr3_aa: CASSLTVSGGRDEQFF; cdr3_nt: TGTGCCAGCAGCTTAACGGTTAGCGGGGGGCGGGATGAGCAGTTCTTC
d_call: -; clone_size: -; v_call: TRBV10-3; j_call: TRBJ2-2; cdr3_aa: CAISGQSLTGELFF; cdr3_nt: TGTGCCATCAGTGGACAATCCCTCACCGGGGAGCTGTTTTTT
d_call: TRBD1; clone_size: -; v_call: TRBV19; j_call: TRBJ1-1; cdr3_aa: CASSTQGGTEAFF; cdr3_nt: TGTGCCAGTAGTACACAGGGGGGGACTGAAGCTTTCTTT
d_call: TRBD2; clone_size: -; v_call: TRBV7-3; j_call: TRBJ2-1; cdr3_aa: CASSSSGGAPYNEQFF; cdr3_nt: TGTGCCAGCAGCTCTAGCGGGGGGGCCCCCTACAATGAGCAGTTCTTC
d_call: TRBD1; clone_size: -; v_call: TRBV5-4; j_call: TRBJ2-6; cdr3_aa: CASSLGDSHSGANVLTF; cdr3_nt: TGTGCCAGCAGCTTGGGGGACAGCCACTCTGGGGCCAACGTCCTGACTTTC
d_call: TRBD2; clone_size: -; v_call: TRBV7-7; j_call: TRBJ2-2; cdr3_aa: CASTPVSGGFNTGELFF; cdr3_nt: TGTGCCAGCACCCCCGTTAGCGGGGGGTTTAACACCGGGGAGCTGTTTTTT
d_call: -; clone_size: few; v_call: TRBV5-6; j_call: TRBJ2-3; cdr3_aa: CASSLIEYTQYF; cdr3_nt: TGTGCCAGCAGCTTGATAGAGTATACGCAGTATTTT
d_call: TRBD2; clone_size: few; v_call: TRBV13; j_call: TRBJ2-1; cdr3_aa: CANSLRGGGDEQFF; cdr3_nt: TGTGCCAACTCCTTACGGGGGGGCGGCGATGAGCAGTTCTTC
d_call: TRBD1; clone_size: -; v_call: TRBV14; j_call: TRBJ2-7; cdr3_aa: CASSLRYPGQGASEQYF; cdr3_nt: TGTGCCAGCAGCCTAAGATATCCGGGACAGGGGGCGTCCGAGCAGTACTTC